This T cell receptor beta chain was observed in a study of T cell responses to AZD1222 COVID-19 vaccine. V was clipped by 8 bases and J by 8 bases; unmatched bases: 15. The CDR3 is 15 residues long. Germline assignment: CDR1 MNHEY and CDR2 SMNVEV (reference sequence). Here immunoSEQ multiplex PCR was the method, and the copy in TCRdb shows in-frame clones only, minus some. In the table there are roughly 150,000 clones, roughly 89% of which are singletons. The specimen was peripheral blood, collected 28 days after the second AZD1222 dose. The chain combines TRBV27 with TRBJ2-1, with 7 bases fitting TRBD1. This receptor was identified in an adult who received the AZD1222 COVID-19 vaccine. CDR3 nucleotide sequence: TGTGCCAGCCTACAGGGGACCCAGCCAACCGATGAGCAGTTCTTC. It encodes CASLQGTQPTDEQFF.